The 2 T cell receptor beta chains below come from one sample, sequenced in a study of cytomegalovirus exposure and HLA in healthy donors. With 60 Vbeta and 13 Jbeta primers, the PCR was carried out. The method was immunoSEQ multiplex PCR; TCRdb's version includes in-frame clones alone and lacks a portion of them. The sample yields some 240,000 clones, around 90% seen once. The sample taken for sequencing was PBMCs. The receptors derive from a girl under 10 years old in good health and CMV-seronegative.

Remarks on this clone: Distinct nucleotide sequences in the sample also encode this CDR3. The chain links TRBV30 to TRBJ1-2; weak D call: TRBD1 (6 bases). The V and J ends lost 3 bases and 8 bases respectively, with 10 bases between them. Looked up from germline, CDR1 is GTSNPN and CDR2 is SVGIG (reference sequence). The CDR3 loop spans 11 amino acids. The CDR3 loop is CAWSEGVGYTF. The CDR3 nucleotides are TGTGCCTGGAGCGAGGGGGTCGGCTACACCTTC.

V is TRBV19 and J is TRBJ1-1; weak D call: TRBD1 (5 bases). Germline CDR1 reads LNHDA; CDR2 reads SQIVND (reference sequence). V was pared by 3 bases and J by 1 base, with 9 bases between. The CDR3 contains 14 residues. The CDR3 DNA is TGTGCCAGTAGTATTGGAGGGACGAACACTGAAGCTTTCTTT. Protein sequence: CASSIGGTNTEAFF.